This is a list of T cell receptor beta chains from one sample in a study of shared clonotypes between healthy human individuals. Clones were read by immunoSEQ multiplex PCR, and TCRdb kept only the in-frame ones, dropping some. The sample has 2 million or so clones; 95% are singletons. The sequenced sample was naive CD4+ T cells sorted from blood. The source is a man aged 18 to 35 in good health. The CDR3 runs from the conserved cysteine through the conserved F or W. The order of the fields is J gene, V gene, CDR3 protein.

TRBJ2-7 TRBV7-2 CASSLESGTASYEQYF
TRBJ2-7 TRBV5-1 CASSLGGTVSYEQYF
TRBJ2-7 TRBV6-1 CASSEAPSYEQYF
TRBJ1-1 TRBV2 CASSGRSGNTEAFF
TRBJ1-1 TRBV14 CASSGLGLIKTEAFF
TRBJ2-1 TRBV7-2 CASSPRHRAYNEQFF
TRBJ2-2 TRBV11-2 CASSPLDTGELFF
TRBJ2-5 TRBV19 CASSHFRAGEETQYF
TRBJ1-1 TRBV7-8 CASSPLDSPTEAFF
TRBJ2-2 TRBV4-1 CASSQSPVVGGATGELFF
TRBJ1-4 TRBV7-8 CASSFSGTGNEKLFF
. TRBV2 CASRGYEQYF
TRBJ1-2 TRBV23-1 CASSPPEKGSDGYTF
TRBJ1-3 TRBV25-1 CASSESGRGNTIYF
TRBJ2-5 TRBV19 CATGRRGETQYF